The rows below give T cell receptor beta chains drawn from one sample of a study of Graves' ophthalmopathy and Graves' hyperthyroidism. TCRdb independently ran MiXCR on the multiplex PCR reads; one entry per CDR3 protein. This sample carries roughly 170,000 distinct CDR3 sequences, about two fifths of them seen once, and the ten largest clones take around 9.3%. The material sequenced was peripheral blood. Source of these receptors: a man younger than 45 with Graves' ophthalmopathy. The CDR3 runs from the conserved cysteine through the conserved F or W. Fields, in order: V gene, CDR3 length, clone size, D gene, J gene, CDR3 protein, CDR3 DNA. D genes are given only for firm matches. Clone size is stated in some rows and not others, as once, few, many or a class when expanded.

>TRBV24-1|15|.|TRBD2|TRBJ2-5
CATSEAGTSDETQYF
TGTGCCACCAGTGAAGCAGGCACTAGCGACGAGACCCAGTACTTC
>TRBV6-2/TRBV6-3|13|many|.|TRBJ1-2
CAGNRASNYGYTF
TGTGCCGGCAACAGAGCATCGAACTATGGCTACACCTTC
>TRBV12-3/TRBV12-4|14|many|TRBD2|TRBJ2-7
CASSLEASGYEQYF
TGTGCCAGCAGTTTAGAGGCTAGCGGCTACGAGCAGTACTTC
>TRBV4-1|13|many|.|TRBJ1-5
CASSRDRTGPQHF
TGCGCCAGCAGCCGAGACCGGACCGGGCCCCAGCATTTT
>TRBV24-1|12|many|.|TRBJ1-6
CATSDRGAPLHF
TGTGCCACCAGTGATCGGGGAGCACCCCTCCACTTT
>TRBV6-2/TRBV6-3|13|.|.|TRBJ2-2
CASSWSSGGELFF
TGTGCCAGCAGCTGGAGCTCCGGCGGGGAGCTGTTTTTT
>TRBV9|15|.|TRBD2|TRBJ2-5
CASSPEAGLQETQYF
TGTGCCAGCAGCCCCGAAGCGGGACTCCAAGAGACCCAGTACTTC
>TRBV7-8|16|many|.|TRBJ1-2
CASSFSITAEGYGYTF
TGTGCCAGCAGCTTTAGTATTACGGCCGAAGGCTATGGCTACACCTTC
>TRBV6-1|16|.|.|TRBJ1-1
CASRSDRTVLNTEAFF
TGTGCCAGCAGGAGCGACAGGACCGTTCTGAACACTGAAGCTTTCTTT
>TRBV12-5|16|.|TRBD1|TRBJ2-7
CASGLERGTDSYEQYF
TGTGCTAGTGGTTTGGAAAGGGGGACAGACTCCTACGAGCAGTACTTC
>TRBV14|14|.|.|TRBJ2-7
CARLYRDSSYEQYF
TGTGCCAGACTATACAGGGATAGCTCCTACGAGCAGTACTTC
>TRBV7-2|16|.|.|TRBJ1-6
CASSLELRRGGSPLHF
TGTGCCAGCAGCTTAGAACTCCGTCGCGGGGGATCACCCCTCCACTTT
>TRBV6-2/TRBV6-3|14|many|.|TRBJ1-5
CASSRDTANQPQHF
TGTGCCAGCAGTCGGGACACGGCGAATCAGCCCCAGCATTTT
>TRBV6-2/TRBV6-3|16|.|TRBD2|TRBJ2-7
CASSYSIGGDPYEQYF
TGTGCCAGCAGTTACTCGATCGGGGGGGATCCCTACGAGCAGTACTTC
>TRBV20-1|13|many|TRBD1|TRBJ1-6
CSADPGGNSPLHF
TGCAGTGCCGACCCAGGGGGCAATTCACCCCTCCACTTT
>TRBV12-3/TRBV12-4|13|.|TRBD1|TRBJ2-2
CASRRDRAGELFF
TGTGCCAGCAGACGGGACAGGGCCGGGGAGCTGTTTTTT
>TRBV4-3|14|many|.|TRBJ2-7
CASSQGSLVYEQYF
TGCGCCAGCAGCCAGGGTAGTCTAGTCTACGAGCAGTACTTC
>TRBV12-3/TRBV12-4|14|once|TRBD1|TRBJ2-4
CASRGTGGAHIQYF
TGTGCCAGCAGAGGGACAGGGGGCGCACACATTCAGTACTTC
>TRBV13|14|many|.|TRBJ2-4
CASSPPQRDSGWHF
TGTGCCAGCAGCCCACCTCAAAGGGACTCCGGTTGGCACTTC
>TRBV30|14|many|TRBD1|TRBJ2-5
CAWSPTGVLETQYF
TGTGCCTGGAGCCCGACAGGGGTGTTGGAGACCCAGTACTTC
>TRBV6-5|16|many|TRBD2|TRBJ2-2
CASIPRGSGRFRELFF
TGTGCCAGCATCCCCCGGGGTAGCGGGAGATTCAGGGAGCTGTTTTTT
>TRBV6-2/TRBV6-3|17|few|.|TRBJ2-7
CASSRYGGNPSSYEQYF
TGTGCCAGCAGTCGTTATGGCGGGAACCCGAGCTCCTACGAGCAGTACTTC
>TRBV11-2|16|many|.|TRBJ2-2
CASSSSGFWVTGELFF
TGTGCCAGCAGCTCCTCAGGGTTTTGGGTGACCGGGGAGCTGTTTTTT
>TRBV12-3/TRBV12-4|16|many|TRBD1|TRBJ2-7
CASSLLSQGDSYEQYF
TGTGCCAGCAGTTTACTGTCGCAGGGGGACTCCTACGAGCAGTACTTC
>TRBV6-2/TRBV6-3|14|.|.|TRBJ2-5
CASTERATQETQYF
TGTGCCAGCACCGAGCGGGCCACCCAAGAGACCCAGTACTTC
>TRBV6-6|18|many|TRBD2|TRBJ2-7
CASSYSFGVRTSDYEQYF
TGTGCCAGCAGTTACTCCTTCGGGGTCCGGACTAGCGACTACGAGCAGTACTTC
>TRBV7-8|12|.|.|TRBJ1-1
CASSLERGAAFF
TGTGCCAGCAGCTTAGAAAGGGGCGCCGCTTTCTTT
>TRBV6-5|15|many|TRBD1|TRBJ2-5
CASSYGGQGRETQYF
TGTGCCAGCAGTTACGGGGGACAGGGGAGAGAGACCCAGTACTTC